Listed here are 5 T cell receptor beta chains from one sample, sequenced in a study of siplizumab effects on memory and regulatory T cells. This table comes from immunoSEQ multiplex PCR, and its TCRdb copy is limited to in-frame clones, with some not included. The sample lists tens of thousands of clones, about 90% seen once, with more than 25% in the top ten. The sample consisted of CD8+ T cells sorted from blood. These receptors all stem from a human donor in good health.

The gene calls are TRBV6-1 and TRBJ1-1; D possibly corresponds to TRBD1 (6 bases). This CDR3 has 15 residues. Looked up from germline, CDR1 is MNHNS and CDR2 is SASEGT. Trimming shortened V by 5 bases and J by 2 bases, and 15 bases separated the two germline ends. The CDR3 bases are TGTGCCAGCAGTCCATTCGGACAGCTCAACACTGAAGCTTTCTTT. Translation gives CASSPFGQLNTEAFF.

The rearrangement uses TRBV15 and TRBJ1-6, with 8 nucleotides matching TRBD1. The germline gives CDR1 LNHNV, CDR2 YYDKDF (reference sequence). Losses at the gene ends were 3 bases for V and 10 bases for J; bases not matched to a gene: 14. CDR3 length: 17 amino acids. Here the CDR3 DNA reads TGTGCCACCAGCAGCGACAGGACAGGGAGCTTGACATCACCCCTCCACTTT. Its translation: CATSSDRTGSLTSPLHF.

This chain links TRBV5-1 with TRBJ1-2, with D unclear. V was pared by 0 bases and J by 6 bases, with 9 bases between. Germline V lookup: CDR1 SGHRS, CDR2 YFSETQ. The CDR3 sequence is 13 residues long. CDR3 region: CASSLAGSHGYTF. The CDR3 DNA is TGCGCCAGCAGCTTGGCCGGATCCCATGGCTACACCTTC.

The chain joins TRBV7-9 to TRBJ1-4; no reliable D call. This CDR3 has 16 amino acids. In germline, CDR1 is SEHNR, CDR2 FQNEAQ (reference sequence). Trimming removed 0 bases at V and 0 bases at J, with 8 bases between. The CDR3 coding sequence is TGTGCCAGCAGCTTAGCGCCTTGGGCAACTAATGAAAAACTGTTTTTT. It specifies CASSLAPWATNEKLFF.

This sequence joins TRBV9 and TRBJ2-7, with 7 bases fitting TRBD1. CDR1 is SGDLS, CDR2 YYNGEE, per germline. This CDR3 contains 14 residues. J was trimmed by 4 bases and V by 4 bases; bases with no gene match: 8. In nucleotides, the CDR3 is TGTGCCAGCAGCCCCGACAGGGACCGTTACGAGCAGTACTTC. Translating it yields CASSPDRDRYEQYF.